The 25 T cell receptor beta chains presented below share a single source sample, sequenced in a study of cytomegalovirus exposure and HLA in healthy donors. Researchers ran the PCR with 60 Vbeta and 13 Jbeta primers. TCRdb keeps only in-frame clones here, not all; method: immunoSEQ multiplex PCR. The table has approximately 150,000 clones, 65% to 70% seen once. The sample consisted of PBMCs. The receptors stem from a man younger than 40 in good health and CMV-seropositive.

The rearrangement joins TRBV19 to TRBJ2-5; TRBD1 might be the D (5 bases). The germline V and J ends were trimmed by 2 bases and 2 bases, with 9 bases remaining between them. Per germline, CDR1 LNHDA and CDR2 SQIVND (reference sequence). CDR3 length equals 14 residues. Here the CDR3 reads CASSILGDQETQYF. In DNA, the CDR3 is TGTGCCAGTAGTATACTAGGGGATCAAGAGACCCAGTACTTC.

The genes are TRBV7-9 and TRBJ1-6; D might be TRBD1 (5 bases). The germline V gene has CDR1 SEHNR and CDR2 FQNEAQ (reference sequence). This CDR3 is built from 14 residues. V lost 5 bases, J lost 5 bases, and 10 bases lay in between. DNA for the CDR3: TGTGCCAGCAGCGCGGGACGGGATAATTCACCCCTCCACTTT. The encoded protein is CASSAGRDNSPLHF.

As for this clone: The same CDR3 can be traced to other DNA sequences in this sample. The CDR3 DNA is TGTGCCATCAGTCGCAGATCCGGGACTAGCGGGAGGCGAACCTACAATGAGCAGTTCTTC. Translating it yields CAISRRSGTSGRRTYNEQFF. The V and J genes are TRBV10-3 and TRBJ2-1; 15 bases align to TRBD2. J lost 2 bases, V lost 5 bases, and 13 bases had no gene match. The germline V gene encodes CDR1 ENHRY and CDR2 SYGVKD. There are 20 residues in the CDR3.

The chain couples TRBV5-1 to TRBJ2-1; 15 bases line up with TRBD2. Germline V gene data show CDR1 as SGHRS and CDR2 as YFSETQ. This CDR3 is 18 amino acids long. Unmatched junction bases numbered 10, after V lost 4 bases and J lost 5 bases. Written as DNA, the CDR3 is TGCGCCAGCAGCCCGAGGACTAGCGGGAGGGAACCAAACAATGAGCAGTTCTTC. Protein: CASSPRTSGREPNNEQFF.

The J gene is TRBJ1-3, the V gene TRBV19, with 9 bases that match TRBD1. Per the germline V gene, CDR1 is LNHDA and CDR2 is SQIVND (reference sequence). The ends lost 7 bases at V and 3 bases at J; junction bases unmatched: 7. The CDR3 is made up of 15 amino acids. CDR3 sequence: CASTMTGGSGNTIYF. For the CDR3, the DNA is TGTGCCAGTACCATGACAGGGGGTAGTGGAAACACCATATATTTT.

V usage is TRBV19 and J usage is TRBJ1-2; 10 positions agree with TRBD1. Germline V gene sequence: CDR1 LNHDA, CDR2 SQIVND (reference sequence). V dropped 4 bases and J dropped 3; count of bases not matched to a gene: 5. The CDR3 is 15 residues long. The CDR3 region has the DNA TGTGCCAGTAGTACCGACAGGGGGCTGTACTATGGCTACACCTTC. Its translation is CASSTDRGLYYGYTF.

CDR3 DNA: TGTGCCAGCAGCTTAAGGGCAGGGGGCCGCTATGGCTACACCTTC. This translates into CASSLRAGGRYGYTF. V is TRBV13 and J is TRBJ1-2, with 8 bases aligning to TRBD1. Germline lookup yields CDR1 PRHDT and CDR2 FYEKMQ (reference sequence). J was trimmed by 4 bases and V by 2 bases; bases with no gene match: 6. CDR3 size: 15 residues.

DNA of the CDR3: TGCGCCAGCAGCTTCCAGGGCGAGGATACGCAGTATTTT. Its protein is CASSFQGEDTQYF. This chain links TRBV5-1 with TRBJ2-3; a possible D gene is TRBD1 (5 bases). This CDR3 has 13 residues. Germline V CDR1 and CDR2: SGHRS, YFSETQ. Trimming took off 2 bases at V and 6 bases at J, with 10 bases between the two ends.

The V call is TRBV5-1, the J call TRBJ2-7; 7 bases fit TRBD1. J lost 5 bases, V lost 2 bases, and 7 bases had no gene match. Germline assignment: CDR1 SGHRS and CDR2 YFSETQ. This CDR3 has 14 amino acids. CDR3 bases: TGCGCCAGCAGCTTAGGACAGGTACGGGACGAGCAGTACTTC. Protein product: CASSLGQVRDEQYF. The variable domain in full, completed from reference TRBV5-1 and TRBJ2-7, reads KAGVTQTPRYLIKTRGQQVTLSCSPISGHRSVSWYQQTPGQGLQFLFEYFSETQRNKGNFPGRFSGRQFSNSRSEMNVSTLELGDSALYLCASSLGQVRDEQYFGPGTRLTVT.

The chain links TRBV19 to TRBJ1-2; TRBD1 aligns across 8 bases. This CDR3 is built from 15 residues. Trimming took 3 bases from V and 2 from J; bases not matched to a gene: 5. CDR1 is LNHDA, CDR2 SQIVND, per germline (reference sequence). For the CDR3, the DNA is TGTGCCAGTAGTATGGGAACAGGGGGAAACTATGGCTACACCTTC. It is translated as CASSMGTGGNYGYTF.

The V and J genes are TRBV6-4 and TRBJ2-5, with D possibly matching TRBD2 (5 bases). Deletions cut 2 bases from V and 3 bases from J, with 13 bases between. The CDR3 extends over 15 amino acids. Germline lookup yields CDR1 MRHNA and CDR2 SNTAGT. CDR3 nucleotide sequence: TGTGCCAGCAGTGACCCCCAGGAGGAGGAAGAGACCCAGTACTTC. Translated: CASSDPQEEEETQYF.

This clone is a singleton in its sample. V usage is TRBV7-6 and J usage is TRBJ2-1; 12 nucleotides match TRBD2. The CDR3 is made up of 20 amino acids. V shed 5 bases and J 4 bases; nucleotides not matched to a gene: 18. Germline loops: CDR1 SGHVS, CDR2 FNYEAQ. CDR3 sequence reads: CASSPLAGTSGRLIYNEQFF. CDR3 sequence (DNA): TGTGCCAGCAGCCCGTTAGCCGGGACTAGCGGGCGTTTAATATACAATGAGCAGTTCTTC. The full variable domain, its missing parts supplied by reference TRBV7-6 and TRBJ2-1, is GAGVSQSPRYKVTKRGQDVALRCDPISGHVSLYWYRQALGQGPEFLTYFNYEAQQDKSGLPNDRFSAERPEGSISTLTIQRTEQRDSAMYRCASSPLAGTSGRLIYNEQFFGPGTRLTVL.

This clone showed up just a few times. The chain employs TRBV6-5 and TRBJ2-4, with D hard to call. The CDR3 contains 13 residues. Trimming took off 0 bases at V and 13 bases at J, with 13 bases between the two ends. The germline V gene has CDR1 MNHEY and CDR2 SVGAGI. The CDR3 DNA is TGTGCCAGCAGTTACTCGACTCGAAAATGGCAGTACTTC. This encodes CASSYSTRKWQYF.

This chain uses TRBV19 with TRBJ2-2; TRBD2 aligns across 10 bases. Germline CDR1 and CDR2: LNHDA and SQIVND (reference sequence). CDR3 length: 17 amino acids. Trimming took 5 bases from V and 3 from J; bases not matched to a gene: 9. As DNA, the CDR3 is TGTGCCAGTAGTCCCGGACTAGCGGTTACCGACACCGGGGAGCTGTTTTTT. Its translation: CASSPGLAVTDTGELFF.

The chain recombines TRBV19 with TRBJ2-7; the match to TRBD1 covers 7 bases. Germline V gene lookup returns CDR1 LNHDA and CDR2 SQIVND (reference sequence). The CDR3 covers 14 residues. The trim removed 10 bases at V and 2 bases at J, leaving 11 bases unmatched. The CDR3 DNA reads TGTGCCACTTCGGACAGGAGCAAGACCTACGAGCAGTACTTC. This sequence encodes CATSDRSKTYEQYF.

In DNA form, the CDR3 reads TGTGCCAGTAGTATAGATCAGGCTGGAATTAATGAAAAACTGTTTTTT. Encoded protein: CASSIDQAGINEKLFF. The gene calls are TRBV19 and TRBJ1-4; D not resolved. The V and J ends lost 0 bases and 4 bases respectively, with 12 bases between them. CDR1 and CDR2 from the germline V gene are LNHDA and SQIVND (reference sequence). The CDR3 extends over 16 amino acids.

This clone was seen a handful of times. The V call is TRBV4-1, the J call TRBJ1-1; D not certain. The CDR3 has 13 residues. V was trimmed by 1 base and J by 6 bases, leaving 9 bases between them. Per the germline V gene, CDR1 is MGHRA and CDR2 is YSYEKL. CDR3 protein: CASSQVGESEAFF. The CDR3 DNA reads as TGCGCCAGCAGCCAAGTCGGGGAGTCTGAAGCTTTCTTT.

The J gene is TRBJ1-4, the V gene TRBV27; the D gene is possibly TRBD1 (5 bases). The V gene lost 0 bases and the J gene lost 3 bases, with 8 bases spanning the gap. The germline gives CDR1 MNHEY, CDR2 SMNVEV (reference sequence). This CDR3 has 15 residues. CDR3 nucleotides: TGTGCCAGCAGTTTATCGGAGACAGCTAATGAAAAACTGTTTTTT. Translating it yields CASSLSETANEKLFF.

V and J are TRBV5-4 and TRBJ2-5, with TRBD2 matching over 7 bases. Germline trimming cut 4 bases from V and 5 bases from J; bases unmatched to any gene: 8. In germline, CDR1 is SGHNT, CDR2 YYREEE (reference sequence). This CDR3 is built from 14 residues. The chain's CDR3 is CASSKPGAGETQYF. CDR3 DNA sequence: TGTGCCAGCAGCAAACCCGGAGCGGGGGAGACCCAGTACTTC.

The rearrangement links TRBV27 to TRBJ2-7, with 9 bases identical to TRBD2. This CDR3 has 15 residues. CDR1 is MNHEY, CDR2 SMNVEV, per germline (reference sequence). Germline trimming cut 3 bases from V and 9 bases from J; bases unmatched to any gene: 12. Here the CDR3 DNA reads TGTGCCAGCAGTTTGGGGAATAGCGGGAGAGACACGCAGTACTTC. Translating gives CASSLGNSGRDTQYF.

The J gene is TRBJ2-4, the V gene TRBV6-6; 7 nucleotides align to TRBD2. Germline-derived CDR1 and CDR2 are MNHNY and SVGAGI (reference sequence). The CDR3 has 15 amino acids. V was clipped by 1 base and J by 4 bases; unmatched bases: 4. CDR3 bases: TGTGCCAGCAGTTACTTGCGGGAGTTGAAAAACATTCAGTACTTC. Amino acid sequence: CASSYLRELKNIQYF.

The rearrangement uses TRBV19 and TRBJ2-7; a possible D gene is TRBD1 (5 bases). This CDR3 is built from 13 residues. Germline V gene lookup returns CDR1 LNHDA and CDR2 SQIVND (reference sequence). V gave up 5 bases and J gave up 4 bases, with 12 bases separating them. The CDR3 is CASSAGSGYEQYF. The CDR3 DNA reads TGTGCCAGTAGTGCAGGGTCTGGTTACGAGCAGTACTTC.

V and J are TRBV6-5 and TRBJ2-3; possible D gene TRBD2, 6 bases. The CDR3 length is 14 residues. The V end was cut by 5 bases, the J end by 7 bases, with 16 bases between. Germline assignment: CDR1 MNHEY and CDR2 SVGAGI. The CDR3 bases are TGTGCCAGCAGTACTGGGGAGGAGTTGAATACGCAGTATTTT. This codes for CASSTGEELNTQYF.

The rearrangement joins TRBV7-2 to TRBJ2-5; D gene uncertain. In germline, CDR1 is SGHTA, CDR2 FQGNSA. V dropped 1 base and J dropped 2 bases, with 8 bases sitting between them. CDR3 length: 14 residues. In DNA form, the CDR3 reads TGTGCCAGCAGCTTAGGTTCCAGGCAAGAGACCCAGTACTTC. Its protein product is CASSLGSRQETQYF.

The J gene is TRBJ1-4, the V gene TRBV28, with D uncertain. V lost 2 bases and J lost 6, with 13 bases in between. CDR1 and CDR2 from the germline V gene are MDHEN and SYDVKM. The CDR3 covers 15 residues. The CDR3 bases are TGTGCCAGCAGTTTAGCCGGACTTAATGATGAAAAACTGTTTTTT. It specifies CASSLAGLNDEKLFF.